These 5 T cell receptor beta chains originate from one sample sequenced in a study of Ad26.COV2.S vaccination and SARS-CoV-2 variants (dated by TCRdb to the early 2020s). The sample's treatment or condition label, in plain terms: roughly 20 received Ad26.COV2.S at low or high dose, single or two shots; five or six received placebo; per-sample allocation not given. For vaccine and placebo recipients, the sequenced repertoires came from samples collected on day 63 after the first injection. Library construction relied on the immunoSEQ multiplex PCR assay. What TCRdb holds here is the immuneACCESS table cut down to in-frame rearrangements. Part of the clones is not present; checked against another copy, under half of the missing clones reflect an unresolved V gene, and the others are unexplained. The sample table contains about 400,000 clones; only one count was recorded for around four fifths of them. The ten most abundant clones make up just under 7.5% of the sample.

This material consisted of peripheral blood, taken in a trial of Ad26.COV2.S vaccine versus placebo. The receptors here all came from a person between 18 and 60 years old who received the Ad26.COV2.S COVID-19 vaccine or a placebo.

As concerns this clone: This sample includes further DNA sequences coding for the same CDR3. The rearrangement joins TRBV7-9 to TRBJ1-1, with D unclear. From germline, CDR1 is SEHNR and CDR2 FQNEAQ (reference sequence). The V gene lost 2 bases and the J gene lost 4 bases, with 8 bases spanning the gap. CDR3 size: 13 residues. Written as DNA, the CDR3 is TGTGCCAGCAGCTTATCTGGTGGCACTGAAGCTTTCTTT. This codes for CASSLSGGTEAFF.

This chain connects TRBV12-5 to TRBJ1-1; D is uncertain. Trimming removed 7 bases from V and 0 bases from J, with 24 bases in between. CDR3 length: 18 residues. Germline V gene sequence: CDR1 LGHNT, CDR2 FRNRAP. The CDR3 nucleotides read TGTGCTAGTGCCCACCTAAGGTGGGTGGAGGGTTTGAACACTGAAGCTTTCTTT. This codes for CASAHLRWVEGLNTEAFF.

The chain recombines TRBV4-2 with TRBJ1-4; no definite D call. The CDR3 totals 14 residues. Trimming cost V 3 bases and J 0 bases, with 5 bases left between them. CDR1 is LGHNA and CDR2 is YNFKEQ in the germline V gene. The CDR3 region has the DNA TGTGCCAGCAGCCAGGGCCCAACTAATGAAAAACTGTTTTTT. It codes for CASSQGPTNEKLFF.

The chain uses TRBV11-2 and TRBJ1-6, with a possible D match to TRBD1 (5 bases). The length of the CDR3 is 18 residues. Germline V gene data show CDR1 as SGHAT and CDR2 as FQNNGV. The V and J ends lost 5 bases and 0 bases respectively, with 17 bases between them. CDR3 sequence (DNA): TGTGCCAGCAGCCGGGCCAAGGGGAGTAGCTCCTATAATTCACCCCTCCACTTT. This gives the protein CASSRAKGSSSYNSPLHF.

In its sample, this clone was seen once. The V and J genes are TRBV25-1 and TRBJ2-7, with TRBD2 matching over 7 bases. Losses at the gene ends were 1 base for V and 1 base for J; bases not matched to a gene: 10. The germline CDR1 and CDR2 sequences are MGHDK and SYGVNS. The CDR3 is 17 amino acids. The CDR3, as DNA: TGTGCCAGCAGTGAATCCGGGGGGAGGGCCCGTTCCTACGAGCAGTACTTC. Translated: CASSESGGRARSYEQYF.